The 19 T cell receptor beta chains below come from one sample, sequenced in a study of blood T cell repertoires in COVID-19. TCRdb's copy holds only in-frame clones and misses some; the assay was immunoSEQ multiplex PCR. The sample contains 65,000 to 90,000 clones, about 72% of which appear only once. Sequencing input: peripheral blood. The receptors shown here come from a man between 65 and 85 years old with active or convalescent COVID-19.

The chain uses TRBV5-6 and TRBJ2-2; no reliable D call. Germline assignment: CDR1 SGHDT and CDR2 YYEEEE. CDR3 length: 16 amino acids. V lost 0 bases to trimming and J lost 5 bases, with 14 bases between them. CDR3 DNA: TGTGCCAGCAGCTTGGGCTTCCGGGTCGGTACCGGGGAGCTGTTTTTT. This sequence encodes CASSLGFRVGTGELFF. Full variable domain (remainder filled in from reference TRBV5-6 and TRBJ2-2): DAGVTQSPTHLIKTRGQQVTLRCSPKSGHDTVSWYQQALGQGPQFIFQYYEEEERQRGNFPDRFSGHQFPNYSSELNVNALLLGDSALYLCASSLGFRVGTGELFFGEGSRLTVL.

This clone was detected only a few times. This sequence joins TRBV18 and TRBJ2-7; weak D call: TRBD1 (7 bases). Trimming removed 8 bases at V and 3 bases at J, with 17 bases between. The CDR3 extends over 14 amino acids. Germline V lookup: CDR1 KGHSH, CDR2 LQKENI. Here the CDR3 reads CASAQGTAGYEQYF. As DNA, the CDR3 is TGTGCCAGCGCACAGGGGACAGCGGGCTACGAGCAGTACTTC.

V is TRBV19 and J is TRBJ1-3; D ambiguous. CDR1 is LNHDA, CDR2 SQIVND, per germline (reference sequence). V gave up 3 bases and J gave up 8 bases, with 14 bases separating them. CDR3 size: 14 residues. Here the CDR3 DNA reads TGTGCCAGTAGTATGGTCCGGGTCGGAGACACCATATATTTT. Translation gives CASSMVRVGDTIYF. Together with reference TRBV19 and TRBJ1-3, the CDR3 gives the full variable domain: DGGITQSPKYLFRKEGQNVTLSCEQNLNHDAMYWYRQDPGQGLRLIYYSQIVNDFQKGDIAEGYSVSREKKESFPLTVTSAQKNPTAFYLCASSMVRVGDTIYFGEGSWLTVV.

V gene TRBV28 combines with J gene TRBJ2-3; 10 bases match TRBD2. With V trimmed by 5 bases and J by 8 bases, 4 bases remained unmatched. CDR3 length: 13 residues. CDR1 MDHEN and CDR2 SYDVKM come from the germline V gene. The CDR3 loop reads CASSPSGGTTQYF. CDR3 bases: TGTGCCAGCAGTCCTAGCGGGGGTACTACGCAGTATTTT.

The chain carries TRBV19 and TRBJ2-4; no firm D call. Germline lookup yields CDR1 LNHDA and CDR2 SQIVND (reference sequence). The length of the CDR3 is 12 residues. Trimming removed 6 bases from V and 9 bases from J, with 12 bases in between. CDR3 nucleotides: TGTGCCAGTAGATCGGCGGATCGCATTCAGTACTTC. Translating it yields CASRSADRIQYF.

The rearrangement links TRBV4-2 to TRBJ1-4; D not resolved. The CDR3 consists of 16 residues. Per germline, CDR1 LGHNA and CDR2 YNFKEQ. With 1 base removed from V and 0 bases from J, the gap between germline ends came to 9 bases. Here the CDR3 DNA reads TGTGCCAGCAGCCAAGCTACCGGGGCAACTAATGAAAAACTGTTTTTT. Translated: CASSQATGATNEKLFF.

Here the CDR3 DNA reads TGTGCCAGCAGTCTGCGGGGACGCCCCTCTGGAAACACCATATATTTT. This codes for CASSLRGRPSGNTIYF. This chain connects TRBV28 to TRBJ1-3; D may be TRBD1 (5 bases). Germline CDR1 reads MDHEN; CDR2 reads SYDVKM. The CDR3 spans 16 residues. Trimming shortened V by 5 bases and J by 0 bases, and 14 bases separated the two germline ends.

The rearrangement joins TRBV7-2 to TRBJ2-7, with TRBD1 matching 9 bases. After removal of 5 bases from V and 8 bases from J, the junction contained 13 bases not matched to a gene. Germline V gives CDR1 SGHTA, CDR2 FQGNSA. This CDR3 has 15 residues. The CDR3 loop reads CASSLTGTGSRKQYF. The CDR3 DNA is TGTGCCAGCAGCCTAACCGGGACAGGGTCTAGGAAGCAGTACTTC. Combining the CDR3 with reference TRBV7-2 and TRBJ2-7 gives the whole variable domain GAGVSQSPSNKVTEKGKDVELRCDPISGHTALYWYRQSLGQGLEFLIYFQGNSAPDKSGLPSDRFSAERTGGSVSTLTIQRTQQEDSAVYLCASSLTGTGSRKQYFGPGTRLTVT.

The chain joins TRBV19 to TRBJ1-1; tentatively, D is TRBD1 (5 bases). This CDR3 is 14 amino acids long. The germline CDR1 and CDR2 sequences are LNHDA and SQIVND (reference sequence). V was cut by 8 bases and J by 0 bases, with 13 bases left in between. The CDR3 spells CASGADYMNTEAFF. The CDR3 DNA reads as TGTGCCAGTGGGGCAGATTATATGAACACTGAAGCTTTCTTT.

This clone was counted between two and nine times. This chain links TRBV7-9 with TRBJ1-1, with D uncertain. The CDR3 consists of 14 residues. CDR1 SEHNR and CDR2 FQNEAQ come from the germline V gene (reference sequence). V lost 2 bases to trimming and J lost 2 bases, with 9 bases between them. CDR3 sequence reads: CASSLPGSNTEAFF. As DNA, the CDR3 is TGTGCCAGCAGCTTACCCGGGAGTAACACTGAAGCTTTCTTT.

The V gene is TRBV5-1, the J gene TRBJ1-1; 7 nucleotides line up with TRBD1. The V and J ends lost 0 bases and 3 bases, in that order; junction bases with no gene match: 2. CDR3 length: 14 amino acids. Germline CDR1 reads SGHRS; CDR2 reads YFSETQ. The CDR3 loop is CASSLAGTDTEAFF. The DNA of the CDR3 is TGCGCCAGCAGCTTGGCGGGGACAGACACTGAAGCTTTCTTT.

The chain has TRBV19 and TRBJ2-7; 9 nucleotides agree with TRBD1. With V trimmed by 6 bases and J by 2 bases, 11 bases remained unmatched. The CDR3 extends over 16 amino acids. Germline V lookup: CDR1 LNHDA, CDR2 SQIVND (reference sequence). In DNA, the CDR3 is TGTGCCAGTAGGGGAACTCCTGGGACAGGGACCTACGAGCAGTACTTC. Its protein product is CASRGTPGTGTYEQYF.

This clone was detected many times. CDR3 amino acids: CASSLDRGPHEQYF. CDR3 coding DNA: TGCGCCAGCAGCTTGGACAGGGGGCCCCACGAGCAGTACTTC. The chain couples TRBV5-1 to TRBJ2-7, with TRBD1 matching over 9 bases. Trimming took 0 bases from V and 5 from J; bases not matched to a gene: 3. The CDR3 loop spans 14 amino acids. Germline assignment: CDR1 SGHRS and CDR2 YFSETQ.

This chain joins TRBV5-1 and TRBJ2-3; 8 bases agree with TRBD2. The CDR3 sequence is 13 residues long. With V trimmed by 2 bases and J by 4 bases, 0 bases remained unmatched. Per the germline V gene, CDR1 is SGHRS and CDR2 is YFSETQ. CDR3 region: CASSFGGADTQYF. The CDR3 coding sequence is TGCGCCAGCAGCTTCGGGGGGGCAGATACGCAGTATTTT.

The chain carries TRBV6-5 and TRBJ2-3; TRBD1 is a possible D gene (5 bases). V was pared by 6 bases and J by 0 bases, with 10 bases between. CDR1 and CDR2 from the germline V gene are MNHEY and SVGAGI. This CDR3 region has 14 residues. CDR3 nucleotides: TGTGCCAGCAGGCTGACAGAGAGCACAGATACGCAGTATTTT. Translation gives CASRLTESTDTQYF.

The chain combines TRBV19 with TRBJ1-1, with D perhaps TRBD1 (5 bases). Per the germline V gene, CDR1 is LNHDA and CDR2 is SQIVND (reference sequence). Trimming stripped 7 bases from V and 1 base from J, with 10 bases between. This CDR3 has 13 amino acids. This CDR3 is CASIQEENTEAFF. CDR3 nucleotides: TGTGCCAGTATACAGGAAGAGAACACTGAAGCTTTCTTT.

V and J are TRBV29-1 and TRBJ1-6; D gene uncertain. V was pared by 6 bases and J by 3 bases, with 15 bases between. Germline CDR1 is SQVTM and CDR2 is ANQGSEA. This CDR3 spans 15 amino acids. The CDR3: CSVTAEAGYNSPLHF. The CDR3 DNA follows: TGCAGCGTCACAGCGGAAGCCGGCTATAATTCACCCCTCCACTTT.

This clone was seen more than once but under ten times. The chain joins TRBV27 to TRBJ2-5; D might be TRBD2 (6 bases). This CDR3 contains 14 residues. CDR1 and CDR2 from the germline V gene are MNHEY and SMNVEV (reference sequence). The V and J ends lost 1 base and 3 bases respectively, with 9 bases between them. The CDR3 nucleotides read TGTGCCAGCAGTTTATACTGGGGGGAAGAGACCCAGTACTTC. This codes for CASSLYWGEETQYF.

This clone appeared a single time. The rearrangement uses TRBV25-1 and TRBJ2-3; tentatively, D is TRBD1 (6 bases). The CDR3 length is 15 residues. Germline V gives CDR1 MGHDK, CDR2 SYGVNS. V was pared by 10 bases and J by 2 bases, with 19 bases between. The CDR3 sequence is CATRPTGFPTDTQYF. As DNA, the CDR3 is TGTGCCACCCGACCCACAGGGTTCCCCACAGATACGCAGTATTTT.